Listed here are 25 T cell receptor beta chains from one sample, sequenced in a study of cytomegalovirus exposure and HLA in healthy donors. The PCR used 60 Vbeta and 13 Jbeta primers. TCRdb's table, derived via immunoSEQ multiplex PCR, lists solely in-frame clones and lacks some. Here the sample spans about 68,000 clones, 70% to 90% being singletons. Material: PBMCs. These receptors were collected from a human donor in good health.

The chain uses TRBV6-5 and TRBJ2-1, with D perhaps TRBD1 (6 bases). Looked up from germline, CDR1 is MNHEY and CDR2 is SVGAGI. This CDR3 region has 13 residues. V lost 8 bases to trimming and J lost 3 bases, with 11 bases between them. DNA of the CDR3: TGTGCCAGCGGGTGGGACAACTACAATGAGCAGTTCTTC. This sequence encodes CASGWDNYNEQFF.

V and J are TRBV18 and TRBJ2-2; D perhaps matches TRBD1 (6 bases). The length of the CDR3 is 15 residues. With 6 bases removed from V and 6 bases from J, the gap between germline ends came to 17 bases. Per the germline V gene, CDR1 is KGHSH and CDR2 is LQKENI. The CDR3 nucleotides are TGTGCCAGCTCCCAACAGGGAGCGATCGCCGGGGAGCTGTTTTTT. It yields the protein CASSQQGAIAGELFF.

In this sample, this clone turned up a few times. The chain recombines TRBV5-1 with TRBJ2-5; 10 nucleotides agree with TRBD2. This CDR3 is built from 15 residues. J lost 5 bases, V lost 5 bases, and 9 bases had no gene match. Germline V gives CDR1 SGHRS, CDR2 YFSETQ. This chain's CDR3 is CASRFRLAGDETQYF. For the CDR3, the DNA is TGCGCCAGCAGGTTCCGTCTAGCGGGGGACGAGACCCAGTACTTC.

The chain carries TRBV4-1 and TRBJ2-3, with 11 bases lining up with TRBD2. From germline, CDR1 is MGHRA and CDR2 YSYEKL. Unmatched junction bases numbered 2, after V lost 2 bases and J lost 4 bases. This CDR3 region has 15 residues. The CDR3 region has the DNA TGCGCCAGCAGCCAACAACTAGCGGGGGCAGATACGCAGTATTTT. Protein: CASSQQLAGADTQYF.

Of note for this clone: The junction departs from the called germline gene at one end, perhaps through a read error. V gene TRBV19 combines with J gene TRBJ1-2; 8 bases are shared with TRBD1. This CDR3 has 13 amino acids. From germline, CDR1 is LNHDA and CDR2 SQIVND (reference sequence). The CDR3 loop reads CASSLDRAGGYPF. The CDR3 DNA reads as TGTGCCAGTAGTCTGGACAGGGCCGGAGGCTACCCCTTC.

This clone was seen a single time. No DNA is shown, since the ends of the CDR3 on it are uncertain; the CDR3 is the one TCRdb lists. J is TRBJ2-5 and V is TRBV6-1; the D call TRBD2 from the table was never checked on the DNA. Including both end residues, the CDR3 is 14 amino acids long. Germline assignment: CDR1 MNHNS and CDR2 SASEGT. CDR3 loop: CASSEFWRGETQYF.

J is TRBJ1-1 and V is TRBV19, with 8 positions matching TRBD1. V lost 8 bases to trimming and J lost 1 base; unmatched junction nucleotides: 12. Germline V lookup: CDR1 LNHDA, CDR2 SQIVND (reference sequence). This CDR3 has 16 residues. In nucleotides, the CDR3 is TGTGCCAGTGGCGGCGCGACAGGGGAAAGGAACACTGAAGCTTTCTTT. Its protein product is CASGGATGERNTEAFF.

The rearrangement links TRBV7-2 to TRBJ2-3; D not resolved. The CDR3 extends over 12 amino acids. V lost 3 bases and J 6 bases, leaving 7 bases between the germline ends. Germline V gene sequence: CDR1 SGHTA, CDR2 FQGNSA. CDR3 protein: CASSFRSDTQYF. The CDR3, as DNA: TGTGCCAGCAGCTTTAGATCCGATACGCAGTATTTT.

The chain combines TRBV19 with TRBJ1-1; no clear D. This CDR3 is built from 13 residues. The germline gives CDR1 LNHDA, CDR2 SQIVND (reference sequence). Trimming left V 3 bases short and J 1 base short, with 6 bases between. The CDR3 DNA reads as TGTGCCAGTAGTATTGGGCGGAACACTGAAGCTTTCTTT. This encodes CASSIGRNTEAFF.

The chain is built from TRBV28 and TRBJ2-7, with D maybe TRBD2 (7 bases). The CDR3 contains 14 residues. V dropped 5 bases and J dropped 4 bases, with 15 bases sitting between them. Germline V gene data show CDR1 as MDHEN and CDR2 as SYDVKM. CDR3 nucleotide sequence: TGTGCCAGCAGTGGACGGAGGGGGGGTTACGAGCAGTACTTC. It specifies CASSGRRGGYEQYF. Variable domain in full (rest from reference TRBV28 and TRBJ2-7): DVKVTQSSRYLVKRTGEKVFLECVQDMDHENMFWYRQDPGLGLRLIYFSYDVKMKEKGDIPEGYSVSREKKERFSLILESASTNQTSMYLCASSGRRGGYEQYFGPGTRLTVT.

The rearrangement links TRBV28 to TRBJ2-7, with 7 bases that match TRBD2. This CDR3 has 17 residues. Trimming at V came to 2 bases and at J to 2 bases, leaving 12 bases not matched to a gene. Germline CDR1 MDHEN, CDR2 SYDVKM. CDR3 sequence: CASSLALMASGAYEQYF. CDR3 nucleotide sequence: TGTGCCAGCAGTTTAGCCCTGATGGCTAGCGGTGCCTACGAGCAGTACTTC.

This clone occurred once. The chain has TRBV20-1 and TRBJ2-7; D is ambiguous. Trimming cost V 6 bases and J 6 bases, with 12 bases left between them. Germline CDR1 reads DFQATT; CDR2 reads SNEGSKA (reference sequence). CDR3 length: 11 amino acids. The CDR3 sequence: CSAPVSGEQYF. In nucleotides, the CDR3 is TGCAGTGCCCCCGTGAGTGGCGAGCAGTACTTC.

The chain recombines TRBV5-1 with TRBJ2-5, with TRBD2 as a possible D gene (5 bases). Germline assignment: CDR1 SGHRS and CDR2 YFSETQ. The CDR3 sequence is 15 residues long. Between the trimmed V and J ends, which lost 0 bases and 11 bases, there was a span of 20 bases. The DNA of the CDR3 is TGCGCCAGCAGCTTGGGGCCGGACGGTCTGGGAGAGCAGTACTTC. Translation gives CASSLGPDGLGEQYF.

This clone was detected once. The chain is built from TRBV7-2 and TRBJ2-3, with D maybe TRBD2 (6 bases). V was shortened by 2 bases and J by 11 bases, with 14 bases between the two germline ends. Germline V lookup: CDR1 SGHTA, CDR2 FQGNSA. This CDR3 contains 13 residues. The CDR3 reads CASSLRSDGGQYF. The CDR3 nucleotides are TGTGCCAGCAGCTTACGCAGCGACGGGGGGCAGTATTTT.

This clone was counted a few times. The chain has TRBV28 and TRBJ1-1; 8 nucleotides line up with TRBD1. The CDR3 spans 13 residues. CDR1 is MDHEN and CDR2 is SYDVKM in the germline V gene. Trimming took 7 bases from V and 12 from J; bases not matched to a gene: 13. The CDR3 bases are TGTGCCAGCACCCTCCGAGACAGGGGCAAAACTTTCTTT. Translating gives CASTLRDRGKTFF.

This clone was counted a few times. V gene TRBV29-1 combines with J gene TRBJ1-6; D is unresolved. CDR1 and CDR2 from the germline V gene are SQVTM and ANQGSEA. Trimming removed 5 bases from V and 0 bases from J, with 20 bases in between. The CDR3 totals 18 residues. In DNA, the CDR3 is TGCAGCGTTTTGGCCGGAGCCATCCCCAGCTCCTATAATTCACCCCTCCACTTT. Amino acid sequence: CSVLAGAIPSSYNSPLHF.

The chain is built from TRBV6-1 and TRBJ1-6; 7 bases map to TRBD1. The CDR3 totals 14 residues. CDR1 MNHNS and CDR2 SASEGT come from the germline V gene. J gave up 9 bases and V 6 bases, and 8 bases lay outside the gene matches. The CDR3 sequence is CASSSTGAGSPLHF. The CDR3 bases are TGTGCCAGCAGCTCAACAGGGGCCGGTTCACCCCTCCACTTT.

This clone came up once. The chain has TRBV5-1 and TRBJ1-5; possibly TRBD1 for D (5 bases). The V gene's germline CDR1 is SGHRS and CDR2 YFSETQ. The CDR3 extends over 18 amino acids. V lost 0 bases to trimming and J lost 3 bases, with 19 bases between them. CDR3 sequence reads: CASSLGEPKAGDNQPQHF. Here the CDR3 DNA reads TGCGCCAGCAGCTTGGGTGAGCCCAAGGCGGGGGACAATCAGCCCCAGCATTTT.

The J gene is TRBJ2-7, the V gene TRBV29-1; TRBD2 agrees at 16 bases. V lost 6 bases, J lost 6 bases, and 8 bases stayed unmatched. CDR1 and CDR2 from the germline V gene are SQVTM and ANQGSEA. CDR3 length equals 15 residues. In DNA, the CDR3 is TGCAGCGTCCCGGGACTAGCGGGGGGGCTTGTCGAGCAGTACTTC. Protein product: CSVPGLAGGLVEQYF.

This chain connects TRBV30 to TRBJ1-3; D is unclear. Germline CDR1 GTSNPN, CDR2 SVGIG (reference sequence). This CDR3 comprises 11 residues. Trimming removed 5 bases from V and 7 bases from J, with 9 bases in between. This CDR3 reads CAWGGGNTIYF. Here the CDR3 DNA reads TGTGCCTGGGGAGGCGGGAACACCATATATTTT. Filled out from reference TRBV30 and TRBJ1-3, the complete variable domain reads SQTIHQWPATLVQPVGSPLSLECTVEGTSNPNLYWYRQAAGRGLQLLFYSVGIGQISSEVPQNLSASRPQDRQFILSSKKLLLSDSGFYLCAWGGGNTIYFGEGSWLTVV.

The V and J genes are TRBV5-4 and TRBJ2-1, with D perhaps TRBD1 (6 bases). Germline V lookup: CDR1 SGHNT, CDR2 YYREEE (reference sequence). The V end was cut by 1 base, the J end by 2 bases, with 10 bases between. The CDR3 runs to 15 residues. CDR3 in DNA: TGTGCCAGCAGCTTGTCGAGGACAGCCTACAATGAGCAGTTCTTC. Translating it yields CASSLSRTAYNEQFF.

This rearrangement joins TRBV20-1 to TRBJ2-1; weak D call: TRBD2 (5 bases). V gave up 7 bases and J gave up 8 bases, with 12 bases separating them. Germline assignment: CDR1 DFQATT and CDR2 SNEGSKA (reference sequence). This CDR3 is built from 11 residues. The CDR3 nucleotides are TGCAGTGGGTTGCTAGCCGATGAGCAGTTCTTC. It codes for CSGLLADEQFF.

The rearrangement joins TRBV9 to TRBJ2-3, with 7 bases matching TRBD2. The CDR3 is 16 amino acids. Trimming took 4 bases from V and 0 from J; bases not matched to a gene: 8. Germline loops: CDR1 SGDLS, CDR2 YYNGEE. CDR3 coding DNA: TGTGCCAGCAGCCCCAGACTAGCCTCTAGCACAGATACGCAGTATTTT. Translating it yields CASSPRLASSTDTQYF. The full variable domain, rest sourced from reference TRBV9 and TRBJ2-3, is DSGVTQTPKHLITATGQRVTLRCSPRSGDLSVYWYQQSLDQGLQFLIQYYNGEERAKGNILERFSAQQFPDLHSELNLSSLELGDSALYFCASSPRLASSTDTQYFGPGTRLTVL.

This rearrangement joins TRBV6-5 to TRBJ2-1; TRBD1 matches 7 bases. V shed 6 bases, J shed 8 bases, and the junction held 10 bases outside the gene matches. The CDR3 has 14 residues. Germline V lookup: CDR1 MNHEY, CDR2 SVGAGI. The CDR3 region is CASSPTGEWHEQFF. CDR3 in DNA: TGTGCCAGCAGCCCCACAGGGGAATGGCATGAGCAGTTCTTC.

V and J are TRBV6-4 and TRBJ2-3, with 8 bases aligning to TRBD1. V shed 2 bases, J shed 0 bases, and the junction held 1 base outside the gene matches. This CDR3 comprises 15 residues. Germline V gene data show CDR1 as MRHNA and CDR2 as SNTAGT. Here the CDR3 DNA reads TGTGCCAGCAGTGACCGGACAGGGAGCACAGATACGCAGTATTTT. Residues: CASSDRTGSTDTQYF.